One and the same sample provided the 28 T cell receptor beta chains below, sequenced in a study of molecular identifiers for immune sequencing clone quantification. TCRdb reprocessed the PCR reads with MiXCR, giving one entry per CDR3 protein. The table has roughly 300,000 distinct CDR3 sequences, roughly a quarter seen once. Input material: naive CD8+ T cells from blood, with Jurkat cell RNA spiked in. The subset was: FACS-sorted CD8+CD4-CCR7+CD45RA+ naive T cells. The receptors were gathered from a human donor in good health. Some libraries in this study had Jurkat cell RNA spiked in.

This chain links TRBV6-2 or TRBV6-3 with TRBJ1-3; 8 bases align to TRBD1. V was pared by 2 bases and J by 2 bases, with 11 bases of the junction left unmatched. The CDR3 contains 18 residues. Germline CDR1 and CDR2: MNHEY and SVGEGT. The CDR3 reads CASSYDVDWTGPGNTIYF. The CDR3 DNA follows: TGTGCCAGCAGTTACGACGTTGATTGGACAGGGCCTGGAAACACCATATATTTT.

The chain combines TRBV7-9 with TRBJ2-1, with 7 bases that match TRBD2. The trim removed 1 base at V and 6 bases at J, leaving 9 bases unmatched. Germline V gene data show CDR1 as SEHNR and CDR2 as FQNEAQ (reference sequence). The CDR3 has 16 residues. DNA of the CDR3: TGTGCCAGCAGCTTAGTAACCGGGACTACCCCCAATGAGCAGTTCTTC. It translates to CASSLVTGTTPNEQFF. The full variable domain, in which reference TRBV7-9 and TRBJ2-1 provide the parts outside the CDR3, is DTGVSQNPRHKITKRGQNVTFRCDPISEHNRLYWYRQTLGQGPEFLTYFQNEAQLEKSRLLSDRFSAERPKGSFSTLEIQRTEQGDSAMYLCASSLVTGTTPNEQFFGPGTRLTVL.

This clonotype showed up just a few times. The V gene is TRBV6-5, the J gene TRBJ1-2; 9 bases are a match to TRBD1. CDR3 size: 15 residues. Germline values: CDR1 MNHEY, CDR2 SVGAGI. Losses at the gene ends were 0 bases for V and 5 bases for J; bases not matched to a gene: 4. The CDR3 protein is CASSYSLTGGYGYTF. In DNA form, the CDR3 reads TGTGCCAGCAGTTACTCATTGACAGGGGGGTATGGCTACACCTTC.

Worth noting for this clonotype: One junction end does not reproduce the germline sequence, and a read error may be involved. CDR3 amino acids: CASSLFFGGSYVQYF. CDR3 coding DNA: TGTGCCAGCAGTTTATTCTTCGGGGGCTCCTACGTGCAGTACTTC. The chain employs TRBV27 and TRBJ2-7; perhaps D is TRBD1 or TRBD2 (6 bases each). Germline values: CDR1 MNHEY, CDR2 SMNVEV (reference sequence). The CDR3 covers 15 residues.

The chain has TRBV12-3 or TRBV12-4 and TRBJ2-5, with 10 positions matching TRBD2. J lost 4 bases, V lost 5 bases, and 10 bases had no gene match. The CDR3 consists of 16 residues. CDR3 DNA: TGTGCCAGCAGTCTGAGATTGCTAGCGGGGGTAGAGACCCAGTACTTC. Its protein is CASSLRLLAGVETQYF.

A remark on this clonotype: A single base separates this from a much larger clone, so it may be a read error. This sequence joins TRBV7-7 and TRBJ2-1, with D possibly being TRBD2 (5 bases). This CDR3 has 16 residues. V was pared by 2 bases and J by 4 bases, with 15 bases between. Germline CDR1 reads SSHAT; CDR2 reads FNYEAQ (reference sequence). DNA of the CDR3: TGTGCCAGCAGCTTAAGCCCGGAGGAGGTATACAATGAGCAGTTCTTC. This encodes CASSLSPEEVYNEQFF.

With regard to this clonotype: Just one base apart from a much larger clone, this may be a read error. V and J are TRBV25-1 and TRBJ1-2; the D gene is possibly TRBD1 (5 bases). Germline CDR1 and CDR2: MGHDK and SYGVNS. This CDR3 contains 13 residues. CDR3 DNA sequence: TGTGCCAGCTACTCCAGGGATAACTATGGCCACACCTTC. It codes for CASYSRDNYGHTF.

This clonotype was found a few times. CDR3 sequence: CASSALLAEGSYEQYF. The CDR3 DNA sequence: TGTGCCAGCAGCGCACTCCTAGCGGAGGGCTCCTACGAGCAGTACTTC. The chain couples TRBV7-2 to TRBJ2-7, with TRBD2 matching 7 bases. Trimming removed 5 bases from V and 0 bases from J; junction bases left unmatched: 10. CDR3 length: 16 amino acids. Per the germline V gene, CDR1 is SGHTA and CDR2 is FQGNSA.

Details on this clonotype: A much larger clone sits a single nucleotide away, making a read error possible. The chain joins TRBV11-2 to TRBJ2-7; 11 bases line up with TRBD1. CDR3 length: 14 residues. Losses at the gene ends were 11 bases for V and 5 bases for J; bases not matched to a gene: 11. Germline V gene sequence: CDR1 SGHAT, CDR2 FQNNGV. This CDR3 reads CACIGQGAFHEQYF. CDR3 bases: TGTGCCTGCATCGGACAGGGGGCCTTCCACGAGCAGTACTTC.

This clonotype was seen a handful of times. V gene TRBV29-1 combines with J gene TRBJ2-7, with TRBD1 matching over 8 bases. Germline CDR1 and CDR2: SQVTM and ANQGSEA. J gave up 6 bases and V 4 bases, and 8 bases lay outside the gene matches. This CDR3 is built from 13 residues. CDR3: CSVAGQGPGEQYF. CDR3 coding DNA: TGCAGCGTTGCAGGACAGGGACCCGGCGAGCAGTACTTC.

This clonotype was counted a few times. The V call is TRBV6-2 or TRBV6-3, the J call TRBJ1-1, with no clear D. Trimming removed 5 bases from V and 8 bases from J, with 15 bases in between. Germline CDR1 is MNHEY and CDR2 is SVGEGT. This CDR3 contains 13 residues. CDR3 sequence: CASSTEVLREAFF. CDR3 nucleotide sequence: TGTGCCAGCAGTACCGAAGTTCTGAGGGAAGCTTTCTTT.

Worth noting for this clonotype: A much more abundant neighbour one base away suggests this may be a read error. The V gene is TRBV20-1, the J gene TRBJ2-7; no firm D call. The CDR3 sequence is 12 residues long. Germline V gives CDR1 DFQATT, CDR2 SNEGSKA (reference sequence). The CDR3, as DNA: TGCTGTGCTAGACCGCAGAGCTACGAGCAGTACTTC. Its translation is CCARPQSYEQYF.

This clonotype was counted a few times. This chain uses TRBV7-9 with TRBJ1-1; TRBD1 matches 7 bases. The CDR3 is 17 residues long. CDR1 and CDR2 from the germline V gene are SEHNR and FQNEAQ (reference sequence). V was pared by 7 bases and J by 3 bases, with 17 bases of the junction left unmatched. Here the CDR3 DNA reads TGTGCCAGCAATCCCCCCTTACAGGGGTTTGGTGACACTGAAGCTTTCTTT. Its translation is CASNPPLQGFGDTEAFF.

There are many counts of this clonotype. The rearrangement joins TRBV19 to TRBJ1-2, with 7 bases lining up with TRBD1. V was clipped by 5 bases and J by 3 bases; unmatched bases: 9. Germline lookup yields CDR1 LNHDA and CDR2 SQIVND (reference sequence). CDR3 length equals 15 residues. DNA for the CDR3: TGTGCCAGTAGTCCCGGAGGCAGGGGGGACTATGGCTACACCTTC. Translating it yields CASSPGGRGDYGYTF.

The chain recombines TRBV4-3 with TRBJ1-3; D is unresolved. The CDR3 contains 17 residues. Germline assignment: CDR1 LGHNA and CDR2 YSLEER. V lost 3 bases, J lost 0 bases, and 15 bases lay in between. CDR3 bases: TGCGCCAGCAGCCAGGTGGTGGGGTCCTCCTCTGGAAACACCATATATTTT. Translated: CASSQVVGSSSGNTIYF.

The gene calls are TRBV7-9 and TRBJ2-3; 9 bases map to TRBD1. Germline V CDR1 and CDR2: SEHNR, FQNEAQ (reference sequence). The V gene end was trimmed by 7 bases and the J gene end by 0 bases; junction bases not matched to a gene: 14. The CDR3 is 18 amino acids. The CDR3 region is CASNPTGTGLPSTDTQYF. The DNA for the CDR3 is TGTGCCAGCAACCCTACCGGGACAGGGTTACCTAGCACAGATACGCAGTATTTT.

In its sample, this clonotype was seen a few times. This sequence joins TRBV27 and TRBJ2-3; TRBD1 agrees at 9 bases. This CDR3 is built from 16 residues. J gave up 0 bases and V 4 bases, and 5 bases lay outside the gene matches. Germline V gene lookup returns CDR1 MNHEY and CDR2 SMNVEV (reference sequence). The CDR3, as DNA: TGTGCCAGCAGTTATCTAGGGACAGGGAGCACAGATACGCAGTATTTT. This codes for CASSYLGTGSTDTQYF.

In regard to this clonotype: A much more abundant neighbour one base away suggests this may be a read error. This CDR3 is missing its conserved last phenylalanine or tryptophan, likely due to a read error. The V call is TRBV7-2, the J call TRBJ1-4, with D hard to call. Trimming pared 5 bases from V and 0 bases from J, leaving 7 bases between. Germline values: CDR1 SGHTA, CDR2 FQGNSA. The CDR3 has 14 amino acids. Here the CDR3 reads CASSPDATNEKLFS. The DNA of the CDR3 is TGTGCCAGCAGCCCAGATGCAACTAATGAAAAACTGTTTTCT.

The DNA of the CDR3 is TGTGCCAGCAGCCCCCGCGTGCTAGATACGCAGTATTTT. It translates to CASSPRVLDTQYF. The J gene is TRBJ2-3, the V gene TRBV7-6; D is unclear. The V end lost 5 bases, the J end lost 5 bases, and 11 bases lay between the germline ends. Germline V gene data show CDR1 as SGHVS and CDR2 as FNYEAQ. The CDR3 spans 13 residues. Using reference TRBV7-6 and TRBJ2-3 for the parts outside the CDR3, the full variable domain is GAGVSQSPRYKVTKRGQDVALRCDPISGHVSLYWYRQALGQGPEFLTYFNYEAQQDKSGLPNDRFSAERPEGSISTLTIQRTEQRDSAMYRCASSPRVLDTQYFGPGTRLTVL.

Concerning this clonotype itself: This clone may be a read error of a much larger clone one base away. V gene TRBV24-1 combines with J gene TRBJ2-1; unclear D gene. This CDR3 region has 14 residues. Germline loops: CDR1 KGHDR, CDR2 SFDVKD. DNA for the CDR3: TGTGCCGCCAGTGATATGTCAGGATACAATGAGCAGTTCTTC. This codes for CAASDMSGYNEQFF.

This clonotype was observed a handful of times. CDR3 in amino acids: CASRGGGIDIQYF. DNA for the CDR3: TGCGCCAGCAGGGGGGGGGGCATTGACATTCAGTACTTC. The gene calls are TRBV4-1 and TRBJ2-4; D possibly corresponds to TRBD2 (7 bases). V lost 6 bases and J lost 8, with 14 bases in between. This CDR3 has 13 residues. The germline gives CDR1 MGHRA, CDR2 YSYEKL.

J is TRBJ2-7 and V is TRBV20-1; TRBD2 aligns across 14 bases. After removal of 7 bases from V and 2 bases from J, the junction contained 7 bases not matched to a gene. Germline V lookup: CDR1 DFQATT, CDR2 SNEGSKA (reference sequence). The CDR3 consists of 15 residues. The CDR3 region has the DNA TGCAGTGGATGGGGACTAGCGGGGGTGACCTACGAGCAGTACTTC. As protein: CSGWGLAGVTYEQYF.

Turning to this clonotype: A much larger clone differs from this one at a single base, so this may be a read error. The chain couples TRBV4-2 to TRBJ2-7; 7 bases are a match to TRBD2. With V trimmed by 0 bases and J by 4 bases, 6 bases remained unmatched. Germline V lookup: CDR1 LGHNA, CDR2 YNFKEQ. This CDR3 region has 15 residues. This chain's CDR3 is CASSQEVGGGYEQYF. The CDR3, as DNA: TGTGCCAGCAGCCAAGAAGTTGGGGGGGGTTACGAGCAGTACTTC.

The rearrangement joins TRBV11-2 to TRBJ2-1, with TRBD2 matching 8 bases. Germline CDR1 reads SGHAT; CDR2 reads FQNNGV. Trimming at V came to 2 bases and at J to 7 bases, leaving 7 bases not matched to a gene. The CDR3 is 15 residues long. The CDR3 DNA reads as TGTGCCAGCAGCTTATTGAGCGGGAGTTCGAATGAGCAGTTCTTC. Protein sequence: CASSLLSGSSNEQFF.

This clonotype has only a few counts. The V and J genes are TRBV7-9 and TRBJ1-1; the D gene is possibly TRBD1 (5 bases). The ends were cut back, 5 bases at V and 5 bases at J, with 15 bases in the middle. Germline CDR1 and CDR2: SEHNR and FQNEAQ (reference sequence). CDR3 length: 14 amino acids. This chain's CDR3 is CASSLPGLLTEAFF. CDR3 nucleotides: TGTGCCAGCAGCCTACCGGGACTGCTGACTGAAGCTTTCTTT.

Notes on this clonotype: This may be a read error, as it is one base from a much larger clone. The chain is built from TRBV28 and TRBJ1-5; D remains ambiguous. With 10 bases removed from V and 6 bases from J, the gap between germline ends came to 22 bases. Germline V gene data show CDR1 as MDHEN and CDR2 as SYDVKM. CDR3 size: 15 residues. The CDR3 protein is CATQWLTEGSQPQHF. The CDR3 DNA reads TGTGCCACCCAGTGGTTAACAGAGGGCAGTCAGCCCCAGCATTTT.

Comment on this clonotype: Being one base from a much bigger clone, this may be a read error. This chain connects TRBV27 to TRBJ2-7; TRBD1 is a possible D gene (6 bases). Germline CDR1 is MNHEY and CDR2 is SMNVEV (reference sequence). The CDR3 totals 12 residues. The ends were cut back, 7 bases at V and 5 bases at J, with 12 bases in the middle. CDR3: CASNNSGDEQYF. For the CDR3, the DNA is TGTGCCAGCAATAATTCAGGGGACGAGCAGTACTTC.

This clonotype has at least ten counts. The chain joins TRBV29-1 to TRBJ2-1; D gene uncertain. The V end was cut by 1 base, the J end by 0 bases, with 16 bases between. Germline CDR1 is SQVTM and CDR2 is ANQGSEA. This CDR3 is 17 amino acids long. CDR3 nucleotide sequence: TGCAGCGTTGAAGGGGTCCCGGCCCAGAGCTCCTACAATGAGCAGTTCTTC. Its protein is CSVEGVPAQSSYNEQFF.